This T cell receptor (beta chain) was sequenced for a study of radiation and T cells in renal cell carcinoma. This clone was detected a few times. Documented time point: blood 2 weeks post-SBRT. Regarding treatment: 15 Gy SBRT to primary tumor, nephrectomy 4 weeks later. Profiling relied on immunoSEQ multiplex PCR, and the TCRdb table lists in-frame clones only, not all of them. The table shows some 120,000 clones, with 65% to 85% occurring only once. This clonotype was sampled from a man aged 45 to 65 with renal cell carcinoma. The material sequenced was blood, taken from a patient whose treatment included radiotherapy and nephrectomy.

CDR3 in DNA: TGCGCCAGCACCCAGAACAGGGGTAGCTATGGCTACACCTTC. Its protein is CASTQNRGSYGYTF. The rearrangement joins TRBV5-1 to TRBJ1-2, with 7 bases fitting TRBD1. Unmatched junction bases numbered 9, after V lost 6 bases and J lost 4 bases. In germline, CDR1 is SGHRS, CDR2 YFSETQ. This CDR3 is 14 amino acids long.